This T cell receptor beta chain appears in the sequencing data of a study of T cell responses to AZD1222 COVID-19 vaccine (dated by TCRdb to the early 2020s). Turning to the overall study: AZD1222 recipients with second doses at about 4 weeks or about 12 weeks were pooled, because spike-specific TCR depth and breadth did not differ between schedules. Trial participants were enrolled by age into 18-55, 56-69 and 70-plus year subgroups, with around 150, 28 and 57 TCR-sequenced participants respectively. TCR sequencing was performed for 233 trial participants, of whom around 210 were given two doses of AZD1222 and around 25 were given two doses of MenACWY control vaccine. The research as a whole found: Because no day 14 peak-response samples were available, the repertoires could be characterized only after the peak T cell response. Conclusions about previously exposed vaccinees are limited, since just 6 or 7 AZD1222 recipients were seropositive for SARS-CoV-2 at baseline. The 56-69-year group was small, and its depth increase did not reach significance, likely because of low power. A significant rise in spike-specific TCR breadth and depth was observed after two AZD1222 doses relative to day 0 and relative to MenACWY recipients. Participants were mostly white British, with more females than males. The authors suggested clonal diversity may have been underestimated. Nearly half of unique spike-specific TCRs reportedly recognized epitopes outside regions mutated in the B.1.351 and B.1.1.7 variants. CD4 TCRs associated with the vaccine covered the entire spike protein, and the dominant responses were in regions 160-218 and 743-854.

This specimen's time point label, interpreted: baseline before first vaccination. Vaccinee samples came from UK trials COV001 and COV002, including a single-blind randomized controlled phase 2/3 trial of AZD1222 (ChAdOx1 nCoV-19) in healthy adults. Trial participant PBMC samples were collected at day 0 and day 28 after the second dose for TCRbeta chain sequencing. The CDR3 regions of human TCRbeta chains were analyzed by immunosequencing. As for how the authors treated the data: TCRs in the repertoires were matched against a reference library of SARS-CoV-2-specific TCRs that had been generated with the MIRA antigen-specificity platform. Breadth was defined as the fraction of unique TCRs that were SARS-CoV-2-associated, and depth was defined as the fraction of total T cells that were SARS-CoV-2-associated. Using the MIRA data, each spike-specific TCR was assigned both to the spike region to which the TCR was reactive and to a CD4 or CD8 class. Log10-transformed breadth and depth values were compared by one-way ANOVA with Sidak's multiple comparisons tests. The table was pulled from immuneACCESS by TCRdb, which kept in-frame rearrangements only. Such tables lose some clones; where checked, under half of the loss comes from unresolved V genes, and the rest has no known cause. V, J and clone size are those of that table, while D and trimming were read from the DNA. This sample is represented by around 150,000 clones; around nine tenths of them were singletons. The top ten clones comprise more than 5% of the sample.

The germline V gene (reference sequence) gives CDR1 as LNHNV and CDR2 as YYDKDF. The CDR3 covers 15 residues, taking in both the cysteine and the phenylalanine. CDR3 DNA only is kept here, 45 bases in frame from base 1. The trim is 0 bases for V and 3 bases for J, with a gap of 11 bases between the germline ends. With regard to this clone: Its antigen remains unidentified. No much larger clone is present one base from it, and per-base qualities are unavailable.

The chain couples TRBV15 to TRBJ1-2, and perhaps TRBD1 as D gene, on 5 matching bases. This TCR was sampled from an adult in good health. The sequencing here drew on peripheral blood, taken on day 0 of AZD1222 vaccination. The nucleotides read TGTGCCACCAGCAGAGAATTTGGGGGGTACTATGGCTACACCTTC. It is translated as CATSREFGGYYGYTF.